The source of this TCR beta chain is a study of blood T cell repertoires in COVID-19. Across the whole study: Acute and convalescent COVID-19 specimens originated in the United States, Italy and Spain.

V shed 5 bases and J 2 bases; nucleotides not matched to a gene: 5. Looked up from germline, CDR1 is ENHRY and CDR2 is SYGVKD. The CDR3 extends over 14 amino acids. Original processing methods: Amplification of reference gene primers was used by the study to estimate nucleated cell counts. The protocol was immunoSEQ multiplex PCR, while the TCRdb copy is restricted to in-frame clones and leaves out a portion. Clone size and the V and J calls come from that table; the DNA yielded D and trimming. The sample contains 260,000 or so clones, about 85% of which appear only once. Participants spanned ages roughly 18 to 90 years and resided in some 22 US areas.

Sequencing input: PBMCs or T cells enriched from blood (not recorded which). V is TRBV10-3 and J is TRBJ1-1; TRBD1 matches 7 bases. This clonotype originated in a woman aged 45-65 years who had recovered from COVID-19. CDR3 region: CAISKGQFNTEAFF. The CDR3 DNA is TGTGCCATCAGTAAGGGACAGTTCAACACTGAAGCTTTCTTT.